At least ten counts were recorded for the clone carrying this TCR beta chain. As yet, its antigen is unknown. From fresh peripheral blood, over 9 ml in volume, the PBMCs were obtained. Beta-chain TCR CDR3 regions were amplified from RNA transcripts. Second-round multiplex PCR came after first-round RT-PCR with HTBI primers. TCRdb ran MiXCR on the multiplex PCR reads and lists one entry per CDR3 protein. The sample has hundreds of thousands of distinct CDR3 sequences; about 24% are singletons. These data are taken from a study of Graves' ophthalmopathy and Graves' hyperthyroidism. Findings of the study overall: In blood, most expanded thyroid clonotypes above 0.001 frequency were also detected. From stable hyperthyroidism, ophthalmopathy was separated by a 13-signature model with 87.88% sensitivity and approximately 81% specificity. The model predicted progression of ophthalmopathy with a sensitivity of about 70%, and its specificity was roughly 77%.

This clonotype was sampled from a woman between 18 and 29 years old with stable Graves' hyperthyroidism. Some clones in this sample may be carry-over from other donors' samples. What was sequenced was peripheral blood.

CDR3 sequence reads: CASSLGDRDNSPLHF. The CDR3 DNA is TGCGCCAGCAGCTTGGGGGACAGAGATAATTCACCCCTCCACTTT. The V call is TRBV5-1, the J call TRBJ1-6; 7 bases line up with TRBD1. Germline values: CDR1 SGHRS, CDR2 YFSETQ. The junction had 2 bases not matched to a gene; V was cut back by 0 bases and J by 5 bases. This CDR3 comprises 15 residues.